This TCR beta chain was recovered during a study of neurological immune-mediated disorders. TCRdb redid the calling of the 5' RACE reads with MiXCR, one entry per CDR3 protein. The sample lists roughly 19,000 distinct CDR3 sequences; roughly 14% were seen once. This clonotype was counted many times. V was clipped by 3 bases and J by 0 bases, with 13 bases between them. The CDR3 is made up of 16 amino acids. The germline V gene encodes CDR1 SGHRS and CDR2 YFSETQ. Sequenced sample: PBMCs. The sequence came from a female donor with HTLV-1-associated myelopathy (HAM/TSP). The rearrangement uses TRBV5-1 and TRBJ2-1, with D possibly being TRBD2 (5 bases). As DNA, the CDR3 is TGCGCCAGCAGCTCCTCGGACTGGAGCTCCTACAATGAGCAGTTCTTC. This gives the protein CASSSSDWSSYNEQFF.